This is a list of T cell receptor beta chains from one sample in a study of blood T cell repertoires in COVID-19. Measured with immunoSEQ multiplex PCR; TCRdb has only the in-frame clones, and not every one. Of roughly 86,000 clones in the sample, 91% were seen once. The specimen was peripheral blood. These receptors all come from a woman aged 45 to 65 in a cohort sampled during active COVID-19. The CDR3 runs from the conserved cysteine through the conserved F or W. Each record gives: J gene, clone size, V gene, D gene, CDR3 DNA, CDR3 protein. D genes are given only for firm matches. Expanded clones are given a class, and other clones once, few, many or no size at all.

TRBJ2-4	NA	TRBV5-5	TRBD1	TGTGCCAGCAGCTTCATACTCGCAGGGGGAACCAAAAACATTCAGTACTTC	CASSFILAGGTKNIQYF
TRBJ2-1	NA	TRBV18	TRBD1	TGTGCCAGCGACCTTCTACAGGGGAATGAGCAGTTCTTC	CASDLLQGNEQFF
TRBJ1-6	few	TRBV7-9	NA	TGTGCCAGCAGCCTAGAAACAGGGAAGAATTCACCCCTCCACTTT	CASSLETGKNSPLHF
TRBJ2-2	NA	TRBV6-2/TRBV6-3	TRBD2	TGTGCCAGCACCCCCTGGACTAGCGCTAACACCGGGGAGCTGTTTTTT	CASTPWTSANTGELFF
TRBJ2-7	NA	TRBV19	NA	TGTGCCAGTAGTCCCCAGGAGGGAGGTCGCTACGAGCAGTACTTC	CASSPQEGGRYEQYF
TRBJ2-1	NA	TRBV24-1	TRBD1	TGTGCCACCAGTGATGCGGACAGGGGAAAGGACAATGAGCAGTTCTTC	CATSDADRGKDNEQFF
TRBJ2-3	NA	TRBV2	TRBD1	TGTGCCAGCAGTGCCAACGCCGAACCGGGACAGGGGATCCTCACAGATACGCAGTATTTT	CASSANAEPGQGILTDTQYF
TRBJ2-3	NA	TRBV5-1	NA	TGCGCCAGCAGCCCTGGACAGATACGCACAGATACGCAGTATTTT	CASSPGQIRTDTQYF
TRBJ2-7	NA	TRBV3-1/TRBV3-2	TRBD2	TGTGCCAGCAGCACTAGCGGGAGGACCATTAGCTCCTACGAGCAGTACTTC	CASSTSGRTISSYEQYF
TRBJ2-2	NA	TRBV3-1/TRBV3-2	NA	TGTGCCAGCAGCCTAATTCCAGGGGCCTCCGGGGAGCTGTTTTTT	CASSLIPGASGELFF
TRBJ1-2	NA	TRBV2	NA	TGTGCCAGCATTCGGGATCTAACCTATGGCTACACCTTC	CASIRDLTYGYTF
TRBJ1-3	NA	TRBV9	NA	TGTGCCAGCAGTCGGCAGAGCGTCTCTGGAAACACCATATATTTT	CASSRQSVSGNTIYF
TRBJ2-7	once	TRBV4-1	TRBD1	TGCGCCAGCAGCCACGGAAGGACAGGGGGCTACGAGCAGTACTTC	CASSHGRTGGYEQYF
TRBJ1-2	NA	TRBV7-9	NA	TGTGCCAGCAGCTTAGGGACAGCAGACTACGGTTATGGCTACACCTTC	CASSLGTADYGYGYTF
TRBJ1-1	NA	TRBV6-6	NA	TGTGCCAGCAGTGGAGGGGAGAACACTGAAGCTTTCTTT	CASSGGENTEAFF
TRBJ2-7	NA	TRBV7-9	NA	TGTGCCAGCAGCCCCGGACAGCTGGGGTACGAGCAGTACTTC	CASSPGQLGYEQYF
TRBJ2-1	NA	TRBV19	NA	TGTGCCAGTAGTATGGGTCCGGGGGAACCGTTCTTC	CASSMGPGEPFF
TRBJ1-2	NA	TRBV30	NA	TGTGCCTGGAGTGTCGCCAGGGCGGCCTATGGCTACACCTTC	CAWSVARAAYGYTF
TRBJ1-4	NA	TRBV6-5	TRBD1	TGTGCCAGCAGCTCCCTGGGACAGGGTAATGAAAAACTGTTTTTT	CASSSLGQGNEKLFF
TRBJ1-2	NA	TRBV5-4	TRBD1	TGTGCCAGCAGAGACCTCCGGGGACAGTTTAACTATGGCTACACCTTC	CASRDLRGQFNYGYTF